The source of this T cell receptor (beta chain) is a study of blood T cell repertoires in COVID-19. Study overall: Researchers got acute and convalescent COVID-19 samples from the United States, Italy and Spain. PBMCs, B-cell-depleted T cells, or T cells were the source of the cDNA or gDNA that made up the material.

Authors' data handling: How many nucleated cells were present was estimated from reference gene primer amplification. The data were produced by immunoSEQ multiplex PCR, yet TCRdb's version contains in-frame clones alone and is incomplete. For V, J and clone size, that table is used; D and trimming come from the DNA. The sample includes just under 40,000 clones, roughly 85% of them seen just once. The clonotype comes from a human donor in a cohort sampled during active COVID-19. Source material: peripheral blood.

The CDR3 coding sequence is TGTGCCATCAGTATAACGGGGAATGAGCAGTTCTTC. Amino acids: CAISITGNEQFF. The chain uses TRBV10-3 and TRBJ2-1; tentatively, D is TRBD2 (5 bases). This CDR3 region has 12 residues. The V end was cut by 5 bases, the J end by 7 bases, with 9 bases between. Germline loops: CDR1 ENHRY, CDR2 SYGVKD.